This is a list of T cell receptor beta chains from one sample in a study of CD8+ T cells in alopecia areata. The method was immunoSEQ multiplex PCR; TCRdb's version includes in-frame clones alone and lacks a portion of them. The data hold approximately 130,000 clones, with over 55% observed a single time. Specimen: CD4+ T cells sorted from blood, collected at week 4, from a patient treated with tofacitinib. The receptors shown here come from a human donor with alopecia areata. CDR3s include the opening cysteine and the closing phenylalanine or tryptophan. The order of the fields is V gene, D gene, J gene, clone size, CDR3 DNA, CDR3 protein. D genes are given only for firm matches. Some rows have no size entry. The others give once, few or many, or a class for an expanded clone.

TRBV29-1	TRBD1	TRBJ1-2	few	TGCAGCCTACGACAGGGGAAGAGTGGCTACACCTTC	CSLRQGKSGYTF
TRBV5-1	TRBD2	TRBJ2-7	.	TGCGCCAGCAGCCGGGGGGACGGCTCCTACGAGCAGTACTTC	CASSRGDGSYEQYF
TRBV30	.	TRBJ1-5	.	TGTGCCTGGAGCAGGGAAAGCAATCAGCCCCAGCATTTT	CAWSRESNQPQHF
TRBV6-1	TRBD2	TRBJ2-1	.	TGTGCCAGCACCAGACGGGGGGGCGAGAGCAATGAGCAGTTCTTC	CASTRRGGESNEQFF
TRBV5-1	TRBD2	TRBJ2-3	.	TGCGCCAGCAGCTTGGGGACTAGCGGGACCACAGATACGCAGTATTTT	CASSLGTSGTTDTQYF
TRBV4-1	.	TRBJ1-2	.	TGCGCCAGCAGCCAAGATGCGAACTATGGCTACACCTTC	CASSQDANYGYTF
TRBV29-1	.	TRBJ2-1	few	TGCAGCGTTGAAGAGAAGGGGTGGAATGAGCAGTTCTTC	CSVEEKGWNEQFF
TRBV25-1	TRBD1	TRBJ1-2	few	TGTGCCAGCAGTGAACCGACAGGGAGAGGGGACTATGGCTACACCTTC	CASSEPTGRGDYGYTF
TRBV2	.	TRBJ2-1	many	TGTGCCAGCAGCCCGCTAGCGTCCTACAATGAGCAGTTCTTC	CASSPLASYNEQFF
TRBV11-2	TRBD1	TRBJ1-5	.	TGTGCCAGCAGCCTAGGACAGGGACGAGGGCAGCCCCAGCATTTT	CASSLGQGRGQPQHF
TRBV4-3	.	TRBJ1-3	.	TGCGCCAGCAGCCAAGATTGGGGAAACACCATATATTTT	CASSQDWGNTIYF
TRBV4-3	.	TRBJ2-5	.	TGCGCCAGCAGCCAAGAAATGTTGGCTAGGAGAACCCAAGAGACCCAGTACTTC	CASSQEMLARRTQETQYF
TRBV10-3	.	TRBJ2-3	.	TGTGCCATCAGTGAGTCGAGGGTAAACGCAGATACGCAGTATTTT	CAISESRVNADTQYF
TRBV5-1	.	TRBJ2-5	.	TGCGCCAGCAGCTTGGAGGGAGGCCTGGAGACCCAGTACTTC	CASSLEGGLETQYF
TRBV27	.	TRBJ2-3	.	TGTGCCAGCAGTTTGGGTAGCGGCCCCCAGGGCACAGATACGCAGTATTTT	CASSLGSGPQGTDTQYF
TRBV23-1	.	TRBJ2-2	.	TGCGCCAGCAGTGGCGGGCCCTCACTCACCGGGGAGCTGTTTTTT	CASSGGPSLTGELFF
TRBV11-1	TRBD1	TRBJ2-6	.	TGTGCCAGCAGCACACAGGGGTCTGGGGCCAACGTCCTGACTTTC	CASSTQGSGANVLTF
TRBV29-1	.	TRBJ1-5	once	TGCAGCGTTGGGAAAGATAGCAATCAGCCCCAGCATTTT	CSVGKDSNQPQHF
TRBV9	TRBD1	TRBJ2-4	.	TGTGCCAGCAGCGTAACGACAGGGGGCCAAAACATTCAGTACTTC	CASSVTTGGQNIQYF
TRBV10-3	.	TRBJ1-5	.	TGTGCCATCAGTGTGGGGGAACGTCAGCCCCAGCATTTT	CAISVGERQPQHF
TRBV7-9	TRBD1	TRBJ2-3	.	TGTGCCAGCAGCTTCCGGGACAGGGGCACAGATACGCAGTATTTT	CASSFRDRGTDTQYF
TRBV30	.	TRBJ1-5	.	TGTGCCTGGAGTGTACGTGGGGCGCAGCCCCAGCATTTT	CAWSVRGAQPQHF
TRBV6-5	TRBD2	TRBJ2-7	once	TGTGCCAGCAGGCGCGGACTAGCGGGGGGGTACGAGCAGTACTTC	CASRRGLAGGYEQYF